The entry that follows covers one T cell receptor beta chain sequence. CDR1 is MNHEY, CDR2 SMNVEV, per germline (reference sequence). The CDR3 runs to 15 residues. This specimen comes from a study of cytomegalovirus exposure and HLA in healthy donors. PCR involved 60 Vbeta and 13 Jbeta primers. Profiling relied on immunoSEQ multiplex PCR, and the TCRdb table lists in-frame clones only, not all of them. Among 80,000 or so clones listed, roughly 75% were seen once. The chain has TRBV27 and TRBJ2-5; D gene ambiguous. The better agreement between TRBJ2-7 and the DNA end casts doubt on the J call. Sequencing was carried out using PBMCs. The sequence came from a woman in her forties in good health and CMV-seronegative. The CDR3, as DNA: TGTGCCAGCAGTTTATCAGGTTTGAGGCCCTACGAGCAGTACTTC. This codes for CASSLSGLRPYEQYF.